These 5 T cell receptor beta chains originate from one sample sequenced in a study of blood T cell repertoires in COVID-19. Sequencing was performed with immunoSEQ multiplex PCR; in TCRdb, only in-frame clones are kept and a portion is missing. The data contain approximately 70,000 clones, 65% to 85% of them singletons. Material for sequencing was peripheral blood. Receptors originate from a man aged 55 to 70 with COVID-19, enrolled during active disease.

This clone was observed a few times. This rearrangement joins TRBV10-2 to TRBJ2-1; 7 bases match TRBD1. With V trimmed by 3 bases and J by 7 bases, 15 bases remained unmatched. CDR1 and CDR2 from the germline V gene are WSHSY and SAAADI. The CDR3 is 17 amino acids. The CDR3 DNA is TGCGCCAGCAGTGACAGATTCGAACGAAGGGGGCGGAATGAGCAGTTCTTC. Its protein product is CASSDRFERRGRNEQFF.

The chain couples TRBV5-1 to TRBJ2-5, with D unresolved. The CDR3 extends over 13 amino acids. From germline, CDR1 is SGHRS and CDR2 YFSETQ. Between the trimmed V and J ends, which lost 0 bases and 3 bases, there was a span of 6 bases. The CDR3 sequence is CASSLGVEETQYF. Here the CDR3 DNA reads TGCGCCAGCAGCTTGGGTGTAGAAGAGACCCAGTACTTC. The whole variable domain, remainder taken from reference TRBV5-1 and TRBJ2-5, is KAGVTQTPRYLIKTRGQQVTLSCSPISGHRSVSWYQQTPGQGLQFLFEYFSETQRNKGNFPGRFSGRQFSNSRSEMNVSTLELGDSALYLCASSLGVEETQYFGPGTRLLVL.

The gene calls are TRBV2 and TRBJ2-1; 12 bases line up with TRBD2. Germline V gene data show CDR1 as SNHLY and CDR2 as FYNNEI. The CDR3 loop spans 14 amino acids. V was clipped by 4 bases and J by 6 bases; unmatched bases: 1. The DNA for the CDR3 is TGTGCCAGCAGTGGGACTAGCGGGGCCAATGAGCAGTTCTTC. Translation gives CASSGTSGANEQFF.

This sequence joins TRBV19 and TRBJ2-3; maybe TRBD1 (6 bases). From germline, CDR1 is LNHDA and CDR2 SQIVND (reference sequence). This CDR3 is 13 amino acids long. The V end was cut by 8 bases, the J end by 7 bases, with 16 bases between. CDR3 nucleotides: TGTGCCAGTGCGGCTCAGGGGAGTCATACGCAGTATTTT. Translating gives CASAAQGSHTQYF.

V is TRBV5-4 and J is TRBJ2-2; TRBD2 agrees at 16 bases. V lost 4 bases, J lost 4 bases, and 7 bases stayed unmatched. The CDR3 is 18 residues long. Germline CDR1 SGHNT, CDR2 YYREEE (reference sequence). The CDR3 sequence is CASSAGLAGGPGTGELFF. Here the CDR3 DNA reads TGTGCCAGCAGCGCGGGACTAGCGGGGGGGCCGGGCACCGGGGAGCTGTTTTTT.